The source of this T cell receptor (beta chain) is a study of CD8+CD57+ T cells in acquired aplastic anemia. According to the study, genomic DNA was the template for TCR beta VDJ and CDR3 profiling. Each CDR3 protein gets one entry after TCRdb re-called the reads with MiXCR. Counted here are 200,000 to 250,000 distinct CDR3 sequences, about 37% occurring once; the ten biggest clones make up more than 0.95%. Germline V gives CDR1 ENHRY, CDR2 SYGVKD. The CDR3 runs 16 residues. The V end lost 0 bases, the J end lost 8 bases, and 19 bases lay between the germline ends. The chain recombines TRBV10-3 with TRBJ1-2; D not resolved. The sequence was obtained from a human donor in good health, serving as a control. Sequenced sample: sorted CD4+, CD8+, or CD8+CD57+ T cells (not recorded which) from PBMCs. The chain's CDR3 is CAISESEGSLRKGYTF. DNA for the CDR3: TGTGCCATCAGTGAGTCCGAGGGCAGTCTGCGGAAAGGCTACACCTTC.